The 32 T cell receptor beta chains presented below share a single source sample, sequenced in a study of shared clonotypes between healthy human individuals. Profiled with immunoSEQ multiplex PCR; TCRdb holds only in-frame clones, not every one. This sample has some 1,600,000 clones, with about 98% found just once. Sequencing input: naive CD4+ T cells sorted from blood. As to subset: CD45RA+ positively selected. Receptors were obtained from a man under 40 in good health.

The chain has TRBV18 and TRBJ2-7; D is unclear. The V end was cut by 6 bases, the J end by 1 base, with 13 bases between. Germline V CDR1 and CDR2: KGHSH, LQKENI. This CDR3 has 14 residues. The CDR3 coding sequence is TGTGCCAGCTCCGCACGAAGGGATTCCTACGAGCAGTACTTC. It codes for CASSARRDSYEQYF.

V and J are TRBV5-6 and TRBJ1-2, with TRBD1 matching over 8 bases. J lost 8 bases, V lost 5 bases, and 11 bases had no gene match. This CDR3 region has 14 residues. Germline CDR1 reads SGHDT; CDR2 reads YYEEEE. CDR3 sequence: CASSQTGAPGGYTF. The DNA for the CDR3 is TGTGCCAGCAGTCAGACAGGGGCGCCAGGGGGCTACACCTTC.

This chain links TRBV18 with TRBJ2-1, with 7 bases identical to TRBD1. V lost 4 bases, J lost 0 bases, and 6 bases stayed unmatched. The germline CDR1 and CDR2 sequences are KGHSH and LQKENI. The CDR3 runs to 16 residues. DNA of the CDR3: TGTGCCAGCTCACTACGGACAGGTGTCTCCTACAATGAGCAGTTCTTC. Its protein product is CASSLRTGVSYNEQFF. The full variable domain, with the rest looked up from reference TRBV18 and TRBJ2-1, is NAGVMQNPRHLVRRRGQEARLRCSPMKGHSHVYWYRQLPEEGLKFMVYLQKENIIDESGMPKERFSAEFPKEGPSILRIQQVVRGDSAAYFCASSLRTGVSYNEQFFGPGTRLTVL.

Of note for this clone: Within the sample, other DNA sequences also encode this same CDR3. The chain uses TRBV19 and TRBJ1-1, with D hard to call. CDR1 is LNHDA and CDR2 is SQIVND in the germline V gene (reference sequence). The CDR3 extends over 12 amino acids. Trimming stripped 6 bases from V and 4 bases from J, with 9 bases between. As DNA, the CDR3 is TGTGCCAGTAGAGGGAGCGGCACTGAAGCTTTCTTT. Amino acids: CASRGSGTEAFF.

The chain uses TRBV5-6 and TRBJ1-1; unclear D gene. Germline CDR1 is SGHDT and CDR2 is YYEEEE. The CDR3 sequence is 14 residues long. The V end lost 5 bases, the J end lost 3 bases, and 14 bases lay between the germline ends. The CDR3 bases are TGTGCCAGCAGTCCTCGAACGGGATACACTGAAGCTTTCTTT. Translation gives CASSPRTGYTEAFF.

The DNA for the CDR3 is TGTGCCAGCAGCTTAGCGGCGGAGGGGCCCTACGAGCAGTACTTC. Translating it yields CASSLAAEGPYEQYF. The J gene is TRBJ2-7, the V gene TRBV28, with a tentative D call TRBD2 (6 bases). There are 15 residues in the CDR3. The germline gives CDR1 MDHEN, CDR2 SYDVKM. With 6 bases removed from V and 2 bases from J, the gap between germline ends came to 17 bases.

This clone was detected once. This chain uses TRBV6-5 with TRBJ1-2, with D uncertain. CDR3 size: 15 residues. Germline assignment: CDR1 MNHEY and CDR2 SVGAGI. The germline V and J ends were trimmed by 6 bases and 5 bases, with 19 bases remaining between them. The CDR3 DNA reads TGTGCCAGCAGAAAATCATTCCGTTTCGAGTATGGCTACACCTTC. Protein sequence: CASRKSFRFEYGYTF.

The V gene is TRBV25-1, the J gene TRBJ2-2, with 7 bases aligning to TRBD2. This CDR3 has 16 amino acids. Germline V gives CDR1 MGHDK, CDR2 SYGVNS. V was clipped by 6 bases and J by 3 bases; unmatched bases: 10. The CDR3 coding sequence is TGTGCCAGCAGGCCCCCCGCTAGCGGCGACACCGGGGAGCTGTTTTTT. Amino acids: CASRPPASGDTGELFF.

J is TRBJ1-2 and V is TRBV6-5; no firm D call. Germline CDR1 MNHEY, CDR2 SVGAGI. The CDR3 sequence is 15 residues long. V was pared by 6 bases and J by 0 bases, with 14 bases between. CDR3 in DNA: TGTGCCAGCAGCCGGTCGTTCTCAGCTAACTATGGCTACACCTTC. Protein sequence: CASSRSFSANYGYTF.

The chain is built from TRBV11-2 and TRBJ2-1; D is uncertain. Trimming took off 2 bases at V and 2 bases at J, with 7 bases between the two ends. Germline V gene sequence: CDR1 SGHAT, CDR2 FQNNGV. The CDR3 runs 14 residues. In DNA form, the CDR3 reads TGTGCCAGCAGCTTAATGGCGGCCTACAATGAGCAGTTCTTC. Translating it yields CASSLMAAYNEQFF. Complete variable domain (other parts from reference TRBV11-2 and TRBJ2-1): EAGVAQSPRYKIIEKRQSVAFWCNPISGHATLYWYQQILGQGPKLLIQFQNNGVVDDSQLPKDRFSAERLKGVDSTLKIQPAKLEDSAVYLCASSLMAAYNEQFFGPGTRLTVL.

Regarding this clone: Other DNA sequences in the same sample also yield this CDR3. This sequence joins TRBV18 and TRBJ2-3, with D uncertain. Germline V gene lookup returns CDR1 KGHSH and CDR2 LQKENI. There are 13 residues in the CDR3. V lost 0 bases and J lost 6, with 7 bases in between. This chain's CDR3 is CASSPPGRDTQYF. CDR3 nucleotide sequence: TGTGCCAGCTCACCACCGGGCCGGGATACGCAGTATTTT.

The rearrangement joins TRBV18 to TRBJ2-5; 7 bases align to TRBD1. The CDR3 extends over 15 amino acids. V lost 2 bases and J lost 2; bases outside the gene matches: 5. The germline V gene has CDR1 KGHSH and CDR2 LQKENI. This chain's CDR3 is CASSPLRQGQETQYF. The CDR3 DNA is TGTGCCAGCTCACCATTGCGACAGGGACAAGAGACCCAGTACTTC.

The genes are TRBV18 and TRBJ2-3; D may be TRBD2 (7 bases). CDR1 is KGHSH and CDR2 is LQKENI in the germline V gene. V lost 2 bases and J 2 bases, leaving 14 bases between the germline ends. This CDR3 has 16 amino acids. This CDR3 reads CASSPGGGDPTDTQYF. The CDR3 nucleotides read TGTGCCAGCTCACCAGGCGGGGGCGACCCCACAGATACGCAGTATTTT.

CDR3 amino acids: CASSLTSFRGYNEQFF. The CDR3 DNA is TGCGCCAGCAGCTTGACGAGTTTCCGGGGTTACAATGAGCAGTTCTTC. V gene TRBV5-1 combines with J gene TRBJ2-1; D is possibly TRBD2 (5 bases). Trimming took 1 base from V and 4 from J, leaving 15 bases between them. The CDR3 covers 16 residues. Germline values: CDR1 SGHRS, CDR2 YFSETQ.

The gene calls are TRBV2 and TRBJ2-5; D gene unclear. The CDR3 has 18 residues. Germline lookup yields CDR1 SNHLY and CDR2 FYNNEI. V was cut by 0 bases and J by 3 bases, with 20 bases left in between. Here the CDR3 DNA reads TGTGCCAGCAGTGAAGCGCTTTATTCCCAGACGGTTGAAGAGACCCAGTACTTC. Translated, it gives CASSEALYSQTVEETQYF.

The chain links TRBV6-5 to TRBJ2-2; D perhaps matches TRBD2 (6 bases). Germline CDR1 is MNHEY and CDR2 is SVGAGI. The CDR3 is 15 residues long. V lost 5 bases and J 4 bases, leaving 14 bases between the germline ends. Here the CDR3 reads CASSLGRGATGELFF. CDR3 in DNA: TGTGCCAGCAGTCTCGGCCGCGGGGCCACCGGGGAGCTGTTTTTT.

V usage is TRBV21-1 and J usage is TRBJ2-3; the table's TRBD2 call for D was not verified on the DNA. TRBV21-1 constitutes a pseudogene. The CDR3 totals 17 residues. This chain's CDR3 is CASSNEPGTSGADTQYF. The CDR3 DNA reads TGTGCCAGCAGCAATGAACCGGGGACTAGCGGAGCAGATACGCAGTATTTT.

In regard to this clone: At the DNA level, this CDR3 is encoded by other sequences in the same sample as well. This chain links TRBV18 with TRBJ1-2; 9 bases line up with TRBD1. The J segment lost 6 bases and the V segment lost 2 bases, leaving 4 bases of the junction unmatched. CDR3 size: 14 residues. The germline CDR1 and CDR2 sequences are KGHSH and LQKENI. DNA of the CDR3: TGTGCCAGCTCACCAGGGACAGGGAGGGATGGCTACACCTTC. This codes for CASSPGTGRDGYTF. The full variable domain, rest sourced from reference TRBV18 and TRBJ1-2, is NAGVMQNPRHLVRRRGQEARLRCSPMKGHSHVYWYRQLPEEGLKFMVYLQKENIIDESGMPKERFSAEFPKEGPSILRIQQVVRGDSAAYFCASSPGTGRDGYTFGSGTRLTVV.

The V and J genes are TRBV7-2 and TRBJ1-1; D is uncertain. The CDR3 sequence is 13 residues long. CDR1 SGHTA and CDR2 FQGNSA come from the germline V gene. The V gene lost 3 bases and the J gene lost 2 bases, with 7 bases spanning the gap. CDR3 residues: CASSFAANTEAFF. The CDR3 DNA follows: TGTGCCAGCAGCTTCGCAGCAAACACTGAAGCTTTCTTT.

As to this clone: The junction departs from germline at one end; a sequencing error may be responsible. The gene calls are TRBV7-7 and TRBJ2-3; TRBD1 is a possible D gene (5 bases). The CDR3 spans 15 residues. Per the germline V gene, CDR1 is SSHAT and CDR2 is FNYEAQ (reference sequence). As DNA, the CDR3 is TGTGCTAGCAGCTTAGGGCAGGGAAGCACAGATACGCAGTATTTT. Translated, it gives CASSLGQGSTDTQYF.

The genes are TRBV2 and TRBJ2-7; D call uncertain. The CDR3 extends over 13 amino acids. The V end lost 8 bases, the J end lost 6 bases, and 17 bases lay between the germline ends. Germline V gene data show CDR1 as SNHLY and CDR2 as FYNNEI. The CDR3 is CASQARDYVEQYF. In nucleotides, the CDR3 is TGTGCCAGCCAGGCCAGAGATTATGTCGAGCAGTACTTC. Supplemented by reference TRBV2 and TRBJ2-7, the full variable domain reads EPEVTQTPSHQVTQMGQEVILRCVPISNHLYFYWYRQILGQKVEFLVSFYNNEISEKSEIFDDQFSVERPDGSNFTLKIRSTKLEDSAMYFCASQARDYVEQYFGPGTRLTVT.

This clone came up once. Germline and junction disagree at one end, which may indicate a read error. The chain carries TRBV5-1 and TRBJ2-1; 10 bases fit TRBD2. The CDR3 has 14 amino acids. The germline gives CDR1 SGHRS, CDR2 YFSETQ. CDR3 sequence reads: CASRGLAGVNEQLF. The CDR3, as DNA: TGCGCCAGCAGGGGGCTAGCGGGAGTTAATGAGCAGCTCTTC.

V and J are TRBV7-9 and TRBJ1-1; D unclear. The CDR3 is 11 residues long. The germline V and J ends were trimmed by 10 bases and 8 bases, with 14 bases remaining between them. Germline CDR1 is SEHNR and CDR2 is FQNEAQ (reference sequence). As DNA, the CDR3 is TGTGCCACCCAGGTCGTCGGGGAAGCTTTCTTT. Protein sequence: CATQVVGEAFF. The full variable domain, in which reference TRBV7-9 and TRBJ1-1 provide the parts outside the CDR3, is DTGVSQNPRHKITKRGQNVTFRCDPISEHNRLYWYRQTLGQGPEFLTYFQNEAQLEKSRLLSDRFSAERPKGSFSTLEIQRTEQGDSAMYLCATQVVGEAFFGQGTRLTVV.

The chain is built from TRBV6-5 and TRBJ2-2, with TRBD2 matching 7 bases. Unmatched junction bases numbered 6, after V lost 0 bases and J lost 8 bases. The CDR3 sequence is 15 residues long. The V gene's germline CDR1 is MNHEY and CDR2 SVGAGI. The CDR3: CASSYSLGGEGELFF. As DNA, the CDR3 is TGTGCCAGCAGTTACTCCCTTGGGGGGGAAGGGGAGCTGTTTTTT.

The chain carries TRBV2 and TRBJ1-5; D perhaps matches TRBD1 (5 bases). The CDR3 contains 14 residues. Trimming removed 2 bases at V and 6 bases at J, with 11 bases between. From germline, CDR1 is SNHLY and CDR2 FYNNEI. CDR3 in amino acids: CASSEQGGGQPQHF. CDR3 DNA sequence: TGTGCCAGCAGTGAACAGGGTGGTGGTCAGCCCCAGCATTTT.

The chain is built from TRBV7-2 and TRBJ1-2; D is ambiguous. Germline-derived CDR1 and CDR2 are SGHTA and FQGNSA. V lost 3 bases to trimming and J lost 4 bases, with 12 bases between them. The CDR3 contains 14 residues. CDR3 DNA: TGTGCCAGCAGCTTTCCTCAGTTCTTCTATGGCTACACCTTC. Protein product: CASSFPQFFYGYTF.

The CDR3 reads CASSEDDFGYQPQHF. The CDR3, as DNA: TGTGCCAGCAGTGAAGATGATTTCGGCTATCAGCCCCAGCATTTT. The chain has TRBV6-1 and TRBJ1-5; D gene uncertain. This CDR3 comprises 15 residues. The germline V and J ends were trimmed by 1 base and 5 bases, with 12 bases remaining between them. The germline gives CDR1 MNHNS, CDR2 SASEGT.

The chain joins TRBV27 to TRBJ2-7; 8 bases line up with TRBD1. Germline V lookup: CDR1 MNHEY, CDR2 SMNVEV (reference sequence). The CDR3 length is 16 residues. Trimming at V came to 2 bases and at J to 2 bases, leaving 8 bases not matched to a gene. CDR3 in amino acids: CASSLGQGRTPYEQYF. CDR3 nucleotides: TGTGCCAGCAGTTTAGGACAGGGCCGGACCCCCTACGAGCAGTACTTC.

This clone was picked up one time. The chain carries TRBV19 and TRBJ1-5, with 7 bases fitting TRBD1. This CDR3 has 14 residues. Germline-derived CDR1 and CDR2 are LNHDA and SQIVND (reference sequence). After removal of 5 bases from V and 9 bases from J, the junction contained 10 bases not matched to a gene. This chain's CDR3 is CASSVGTALWPQHF. CDR3 in DNA: TGTGCCAGTAGTGTTGGGACAGCCCTATGGCCCCAGCATTTT. Using reference TRBV19 and TRBJ1-5 for the parts outside the CDR3, the full variable domain is DGGITQSPKYLFRKEGQNVTLSCEQNLNHDAMYWYRQDPGQGLRLIYYSQIVNDFQKGDIAEGYSVSREKKESFPLTVTSAQKNPTAFYLCASSVGTALWPQHFGDGTRLSIL.

The table lists this clone with a count of one. The V gene is TRBV7-6, the J gene TRBJ2-2; TRBD2 matches 10 bases. V lost 6 bases, J lost 7 bases, and 14 bases stayed unmatched. Germline loops: CDR1 SGHVS, CDR2 FNYEAQ. The CDR3 length is 17 residues. CDR3 protein: CASRYEASGSIDGELFF. Here the CDR3 DNA reads TGTGCCAGCAGATATGAGGCTAGCGGGAGTATTGACGGGGAGCTGTTTTTT.

The chain carries TRBV4-3 and TRBJ1-1; D possibly corresponds to TRBD1 (6 bases). V lost 0 bases and J 1 base, leaving 9 bases between the germline ends. The germline V gene has CDR1 LGHNA and CDR2 YSLEER. CDR3 length: 15 amino acids. For the CDR3, the DNA is TGCGCCAGCAGCCAAGAGGGGGCGAGGAACACTGAAGCTTTCTTT. Translating it yields CASSQEGARNTEAFF.

A note on this clone: Different DNA sequences within this sample yield the same CDR3. This rearrangement joins TRBV9 to TRBJ2-3; 9 positions match TRBD1. Germline CDR1 SGDLS, CDR2 YYNGEE. J lost 5 bases, V lost 2 bases, and 0 bases had no gene match. The CDR3 is 13 residues long. This CDR3 is CASSVDRGDTQYF. CDR3 nucleotides: TGTGCCAGCAGCGTGGACAGGGGAGATACGCAGTATTTT.